This T cell receptor (beta chain) was sequenced in a study of T cell responses to AZD1222 COVID-19 vaccine. The V end was cut by 8 bases, the J end by 4 bases, with 17 bases between. The CDR3 runs 14 residues. The germline V gene has CDR1 SGHAT and CDR2 FQNNGV. Generated by immunoSEQ multiplex PCR, the TCRdb table keeps only in-frame clones and is missing some. Seen here are some 150,000 clones, 65% to 90% observed once, and the top ten hold about 7.9%. The sequence came from an adult who received the MenACWY meningococcal vaccine as a control. The rearrangement joins TRBV11-2 to TRBJ2-5; D is unresolved. The sequences come from peripheral blood, collected 28 days after the second dose of the MenACWY control vaccine. The CDR3 DNA is TGTGCCAGCGCTTATCCCGGCTCCCGAGAGACCCAGTACTTC. It is translated as CASAYPGSRETQYF.